This TCR beta chain derives from a study of response to subunit inactivated influenza vaccine (dated by TCRdb to between 2018 and 2020). Study-level background: Deep quantitative profiling of the T cell receptor repertoire was used in the study to follow responses to a trivalent subunit inactivated influenza vaccine. Broader findings and caveats from the paper: According to the authors, only a limited number of new T cells may be recruited by each seasonal influenza vaccination.

Worth noting for this clonotype: Its antigen is still unknown. One base away there is no much larger clone; base qualities are not given.

V is trimmed back by 8 bases and J by 10 bases, and the junction contains 15 bases that no gene match accounts for. The CDR3 contains 15 residues, cysteine and phenylalanine counted. The entry retains the CDR3 DNA only, 45 bases that are in frame from base 1. The CDR1 and CDR2 encoded by the germline V gene are SQVTM and ANQGSEA. The library was made by RT-PCR. The reads were generated on an Illumina HiSeq 2500. TCRdb handled the public reads itself, with Q25 trimming in fastp and clone calling in MiXCR, and kept productive beta chains. Rows are unified per CDR3 protein, each entry keeping the most common DNA and genes. Counted in this sample were a few hundred thousand distinct CDR3 sequences; approximately 15% of them appeared once. The top ten hold 11% of the sample.

This TCR came from a man aged 45-65 years who received an inactivated influenza vaccine. Donor details come from another sample of the same person, matched by shared clones. The material was PBMCs from blood, obtained 11 to 12 days after vaccination. The rearrangement joined TRBV29-1 to TRBJ2-1, with 12 central nucleotides matching TRBD2. The DNA sequence follows: TGCAGCCTGACGACTAGCGGGAGTTTTTTAGGCGAGCAGTTCTTC. Its amino acids are CSLTTSGSFLGEQFF.